A selection of T cell receptor beta chains follows, all from one sample in a study of blood T cell repertoires in COVID-19. Profiled with immunoSEQ multiplex PCR; TCRdb holds only in-frame clones, not every one. The sample lists 110,000 to 150,000 clones, around 85% occurring once. The sample was PBMCs or T cells enriched from blood (not recorded which). Receptor source: a woman aged 40-49 years who had recovered from COVID-19. Both conserved end residues are part of each CDR3. Each record gives: J gene, V gene, clone size, CDR3 protein. Clone size is given for some rows only: seen once, a few or many times, or a class if the clone is expanded.

J gene: TRBJ2-2
V gene: TRBV2
clone size: NA
CDR3 protein: CASRGLAGNTGELFF

J gene: TRBJ2-7
V gene: TRBV25-1
clone size: NA
CDR3 protein: CASSEPGLLGQYF

J gene: TRBJ1-3
V gene: TRBV28
clone size: NA
CDR3 protein: CATKDRRSGNTIYF

J gene: TRBJ1-6
V gene: TRBV2
clone size: NA
CDR3 protein: CASRPPIAGVNSPLHF

J gene: TRBJ1-3
V gene: TRBV25-1
clone size: NA
CDR3 protein: CASRGWGQGSGNTIYF

J gene: TRBJ2-7
V gene: TRBV3-1/TRBV3-2
clone size: NA
CDR3 protein: CASSPLRGGAGEQYF

J gene: TRBJ2-5
V gene: TRBV28
clone size: NA
CDR3 protein: CASSFRWALELQNQETQYF

J gene: TRBJ1-2
V gene: TRBV29-1
clone size: NA
CDR3 protein: CSVGQGASWGYTF

J gene: TRBJ2-1
V gene: TRBV2
clone size: NA
CDR3 protein: CASRMTSYEQFF

J gene: TRBJ1-5
V gene: TRBV12-5
clone size: NA
CDR3 protein: CASGADRVDGPQHF

J gene: TRBJ2-3
V gene: TRBV11-1
clone size: NA
CDR3 protein: CASSLEGAASTDTQYF

J gene: TRBJ1-2
V gene: TRBV28
clone size: NA
CDR3 protein: CASSSGTGEIGGYTF

J gene: TRBJ2-5
V gene: TRBV11-2
clone size: NA
CDR3 protein: CASSLNPFGQYF

J gene: TRBJ2-3
V gene: TRBV9
clone size: NA
CDR3 protein: CASSVTAGGSTDTQYF

J gene: TRBJ1-2
V gene: TRBV12-3/TRBV12-4
clone size: once
CDR3 protein: CASKVQGGYGYTF

J gene: TRBJ2-7
V gene: TRBV4-1
clone size: NA
CDR3 protein: CASSQDQGDSYEQYF

J gene: TRBJ2-2
V gene: TRBV13
clone size: NA
CDR3 protein: CASSQAGGNTGELFF

J gene: TRBJ2-3
V gene: TRBV7-8
clone size: NA
CDR3 protein: CASRLPGQGLLLATDTQYF

J gene: TRBJ1-1
V gene: TRBV29-1
clone size: NA
CDR3 protein: CSAVTIPGQGKGTEAFF

J gene: TRBJ1-1
V gene: TRBV18
clone size: once
CDR3 protein: CASSITGANTEAFF

J gene: TRBJ1-4
V gene: TRBV28
clone size: NA
CDR3 protein: CASSSQTGTGREKLFF

J gene: TRBJ1-2
V gene: TRBV4-1
clone size: NA
CDR3 protein: CASSQVMGDTVGGYTF

J gene: TRBJ1-1
V gene: TRBV21-1
clone size: NA
CDR3 protein: CASSKGKGANTEAFF

J gene: TRBJ1-1
V gene: TRBV10-3
clone size: NA
CDR3 protein: CAIMGGGQGRNTEAFF

J gene: TRBJ2-1
V gene: TRBV11-3
clone size: NA
CDR3 protein: CASSLDSGSGSHNEQFF

J gene: TRBJ2-5
V gene: TRBV15
clone size: NA
CDR3 protein: CATSPGPEETQYF

J gene: TRBJ2-1
V gene: TRBV4-1
clone size: NA
CDR3 protein: CASSQDQSGGVYNEQFF

J gene: TRBJ1-1
V gene: TRBV5-1
clone size: NA
CDR3 protein: CASSFEGTTEAFF

J gene: TRBJ2-2
V gene: TRBV19
clone size: few
CDR3 protein: CASQRGTGELFF

J gene: TRBJ2-7
V gene: TRBV5-1
clone size: few
CDR3 protein: CASSLGSGPYEQYF

J gene: TRBJ2-2
V gene: TRBV2
clone size: medium-sized
CDR3 protein: CASSELPSPTGELFF

J gene: TRBJ2-7
V gene: TRBV2
clone size: NA
CDR3 protein: CAGDRGDHEQYF

J gene: TRBJ1-1
V gene: TRBV6-5
clone size: NA
CDR3 protein: CASSPYPEGAFF

J gene: TRBJ2-1
V gene: TRBV7-3
clone size: NA
CDR3 protein: CASSPGLAGYNEQFF

J gene: TRBJ2-3
V gene: TRBV7-6
clone size: NA
CDR3 protein: CASSLSFSGRGTDTQYF

J gene: TRBJ2-1
V gene: TRBV11-2
clone size: NA
CDR3 protein: CASSLDWDRAYNEQFF

J gene: TRBJ1-2
V gene: TRBV28
clone size: NA
CDR3 protein: CASSRGGTYGYTF

J gene: TRBJ1-5
V gene: TRBV7-8
clone size: NA
CDR3 protein: CASSPHRAGSNQPQHF

J gene: TRBJ1-6
V gene: TRBV7-6
clone size: once
CDR3 protein: CASSAPGGDRENSPLHF

J gene: TRBJ2-5
V gene: TRBV5-4
clone size: NA
CDR3 protein: CASRPDRAGETQYF

J gene: TRBJ1-3
V gene: TRBV19
clone size: once
CDR3 protein: CASTSEGNTIYF

J gene: TRBJ2-1
V gene: TRBV7-8
clone size: NA
CDR3 protein: CASSLRGSEQFF

J gene: TRBJ1-2
V gene: TRBV7-2
clone size: few
CDR3 protein: CASSAGVNYGYTF

J gene: TRBJ1-1
V gene: TRBV5-1
clone size: NA
CDR3 protein: CASSLEGGALGTEAFF

J gene: TRBJ2-5
V gene: TRBV7-3
clone size: NA
CDR3 protein: CASSQTLGQKETQYF

J gene: TRBJ2-3
V gene: TRBV7-8
clone size: NA
CDR3 protein: CASSFSGRADTQYF

J gene: TRBJ2-6
V gene: TRBV19
clone size: NA
CDR3 protein: CASNPGYSGANVLTF

J gene: TRBJ2-6
V gene: TRBV6-6
clone size: NA
CDR3 protein: CASSLLLTGGSGANVLTF